Below, 6 T cell receptor beta chains from the same sample are listed, as sequenced in a study of metastatic and nonmetastatic thyroid tumors. TCRdb reprocessed the PCR reads via MiXCR. The sample carries under 25,000 clones, about 13% recorded once. No patient received treatment before thyroid surgery. The sample comprised blood. All receptors come from a female donor with papillary thyroid cancer or a benign thyroid nodule (not recorded which). Some clones in this sample may be carry-over from other donors' samples.

In its sample, this clone was seen many times. This sequence joins TRBV24-1 and TRBJ2-1, with 7 bases fitting TRBD2. V was clipped by 5 bases and J by 8 bases; unmatched bases: 8. This CDR3 comprises 14 residues. Germline V lookup: CDR1 KGHDR, CDR2 SFDVKD. CDR3 nucleotides: TGTGCCACCAGTGCTGCGGGAGTTACCTATGAGCAGTTCTTC. It specifies CATSAAGVTYEQFF.

This clone was counted many times. The chain joins TRBV28 to TRBJ2-3; no clear D gene. CDR3 length: 14 residues. Trimming stripped 5 bases from V and 1 base from J, with 10 bases between. CDR1 and CDR2 from the germline V gene are MDHEN and SYDVKM. CDR3 protein: CASSTNSGTDTQYF. The CDR3 nucleotides read TGTGCCAGCAGTACGAACTCTGGCACAGATACGCAGTATTTT.

The V gene is TRBV2, the J gene TRBJ2-7, with 8 bases identical to TRBD1. The germline V gene encodes CDR1 SNHLY and CDR2 FYNNEI. There are 15 residues in the CDR3. V shed 0 bases and J 6 bases; nucleotides not matched to a gene: 7. In DNA, the CDR3 is TGTGCCAGCAGTGAAGCGACCAGGGGGCTCGGCGAGCAGTACTTC. The encoded protein is CASSEATRGLGEQYF.

There are many counts of this clone. V and J are TRBV27 and TRBJ2-1, with TRBD2 matching over 8 bases. Germline V gene lookup returns CDR1 MNHEY and CDR2 SMNVEV (reference sequence). The CDR3 has 13 amino acids. The J segment lost 4 bases and the V segment lost 7 bases, leaving 3 bases of the junction unmatched. DNA of the CDR3: TGTGCCAGCACGACTAGCGTTTACAATGAGCAGTTCTTC. Amino acids: CASTTSVYNEQFF.

The J gene is TRBJ1-6, the V gene TRBV7-3; tentatively, D is TRBD1 (5 bases). Germline lookup yields CDR1 SGHTA and CDR2 FQGTGA. The CDR3 sequence is 14 residues long. V was cut by 3 bases and J by 7 bases, with 10 bases left in between. The CDR3, as DNA: TGTGCCAGCAGCTTGTCAGGGTCGAATTCACCCCTCCACTTT. The encoded protein is CASSLSGSNSPLHF.

This clone was counted many times. The rearrangement links TRBV7-2 to TRBJ2-1; possible D gene TRBD1, 5 bases. The V gene's germline CDR1 is SGHTA and CDR2 FQGNSA. The CDR3 is 14 residues long. Trimming shortened V by 1 base and J by 5 bases, and 9 bases separated the two germline ends. The CDR3 DNA reads as TGTGCCAGCAGCTTAGTTGTCAGGGACAATGAGCAGTTCTTC. It encodes CASSLVVRDNEQFF. The variable domain in full, with the rest retrieved from reference TRBV7-2 and TRBJ2-1, is GAGVSQSPSNKVTEKGKDVELRCDPISGHTALYWYRQSLGQGLEFLIYFQGNSAPDKSGLPSDRFSAERTGGSVSTLTIQRTQQEDSAVYLCASSLVVRDNEQFFGPGTRLTVL.